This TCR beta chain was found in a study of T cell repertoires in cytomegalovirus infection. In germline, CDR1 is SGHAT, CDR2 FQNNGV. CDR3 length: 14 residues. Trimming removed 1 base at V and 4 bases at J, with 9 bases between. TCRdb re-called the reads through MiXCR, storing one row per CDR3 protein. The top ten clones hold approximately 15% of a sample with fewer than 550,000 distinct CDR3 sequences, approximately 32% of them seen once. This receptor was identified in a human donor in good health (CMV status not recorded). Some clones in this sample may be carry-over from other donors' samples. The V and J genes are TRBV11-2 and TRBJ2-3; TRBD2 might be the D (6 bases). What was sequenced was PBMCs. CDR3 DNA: TGTGCCAGCAGCTTAGGCGTAGCGGCAGATACGCAGTATTTT. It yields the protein CASSLGVAADTQYF. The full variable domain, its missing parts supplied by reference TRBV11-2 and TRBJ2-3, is EAGVAQSPRYKIIEKRQSVAFWCNPISGHATLYWYQQILGQGPKLLIQFQNNGVVDDSQLPKDRFSAERLKGVDSTLKIQPAKLEDSAVYLCASSLGVAADTQYFGPGTRLTVL.